A single count supports the clone carrying this TCR beta chain. The antigen remains undetermined. Per germline, CDR1 SGHTA and CDR2 FQGNSA. V was trimmed by 1 base and J by 3 bases, leaving 9 bases between them. The CDR3 extends over 14 amino acids. The source of the sample is a study of cytotoxic CD8 clonotypes in ibrutinib-treated CLL. Libraries were prepared by immunoSEQ multiplex PCR; TCRdb keeps only in-frame clonotypes and omits some of them. Of fewer than 300,000 clones listed, 60% to 80% are singletons. Study observations and caveats: At baseline, clonality was higher than in age-matched healthy donors and correlated with CD8+ counts.

This clonotype was sampled from a human donor with chronic lymphocytic leukemia. This material consisted of PBMCs, taken at disease progression, from a patient treated with ibrutinib. This sequence joins TRBV7-2 and TRBJ2-5, with D perhaps TRBD1 (5 bases). CDR3 coding DNA: TGTGCCAGCAGCTTAGGACAGACAAAAGAGACCCAGTACTTC. Its protein is CASSLGQTKETQYF.